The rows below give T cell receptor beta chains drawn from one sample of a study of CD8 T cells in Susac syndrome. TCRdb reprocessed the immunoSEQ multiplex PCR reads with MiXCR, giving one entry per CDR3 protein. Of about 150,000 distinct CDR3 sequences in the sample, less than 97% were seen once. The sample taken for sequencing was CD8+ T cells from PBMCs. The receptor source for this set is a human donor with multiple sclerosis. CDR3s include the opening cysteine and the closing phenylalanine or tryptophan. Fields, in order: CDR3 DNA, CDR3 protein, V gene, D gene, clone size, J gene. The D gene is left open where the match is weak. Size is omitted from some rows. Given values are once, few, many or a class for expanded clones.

DNA: TGTGCCAGCAGCCAAGGGCTCCCAGCAGATACGCAGTATTTT
CDR3: CASSQGLPADTQYF
V: TRBV4-2
D: .
size: .
J: TRBJ2-3

DNA: TGTGCCAGCAGTTTAGCGGGGGCCCCGTACAATGAGCAGTTCTTC
CDR3: CASSLAGAPYNEQFF
V: TRBV27
D: .
size: .
J: TRBJ2-1

DNA: TGCAGTGCTGTACGGGACAGGGGGTCCACTGAAGCTTTCTTT
CDR3: CSAVRDRGSTEAFF
V: TRBV20-1
D: TRBD1
size: .
J: TRBJ1-1

DNA: TGCAGTGCTAGAGATCTGGAGCAGGGCTTCTCCTACGAGCAGTACTTC
CDR3: CSARDLEQGFSYEQYF
V: TRBV20-1
D: .
size: .
J: TRBJ2-7

DNA: TGTGCCAGCACCCCCGGGACAGGAAGATACGAGCAGTACTTC
CDR3: CASTPGTGRYEQYF
V: TRBV6-5
D: TRBD1
size: .
J: TRBJ2-7

DNA: TGTGCCAGCAGTTACTCCCGACAGGGGGCGGGGGAGCTGTTTTTT
CDR3: CASSYSRQGAGELFF
V: TRBV6-5
D: TRBD1
size: once
J: TRBJ2-2

DNA: TGCGCCAGCAGCTCCCTGGAGGGGGCGGGCACTGAAGCTTTCTTT
CDR3: CASSSLEGAGTEAFF
V: TRBV5-1
D: TRBD1
size: .
J: TRBJ1-1

DNA: TGTGCCAGCAGTTTACTCCGAGGGTCCTACGAGCAGTACTTC
CDR3: CASSLLRGSYEQYF
V: TRBV27
D: .
size: .
J: TRBJ2-7

DNA: TGTGCCAGCAGCTTAGATAACGGACAGAATGAGCAGTTCTTC
CDR3: CASSLDNGQNEQFF
V: TRBV11-2
D: .
size: .
J: TRBJ2-1

DNA: TGTGCCATCAGTGGTCCGGGACAGGGCTACAATGAGCAGTTCTTC
CDR3: CAISGPGQGYNEQFF
V: TRBV10-3
D: TRBD1
size: .
J: TRBJ2-1

DNA: TGTGCCAGCAGTTTGCACGGGGCCAACGTCCTGACTTTC
CDR3: CASSLHGANVLTF
V: TRBV12-3/TRBV12-4
D: .
size: .
J: TRBJ2-6

DNA: TGTGCCAGCAGCGTAGAGGCAGCGGGGTTCACCGGGGAGCTGTTTTTT
CDR3: CASSVEAAGFTGELFF
V: TRBV9
D: TRBD2
size: .
J: TRBJ2-2

DNA: TGTGCCAGCATTTCCAGATATACTGAAGCTTTCTTT
CDR3: CASISRYTEAFF
V: TRBV25-1
D: .
size: .
J: TRBJ1-1

DNA: TGTGCCAGCAGCTTAGTAACGGGAAAGGGGGATCAGCCCCAGCATTTT
CDR3: CASSLVTGKGDQPQHF
V: TRBV7-2
D: .
size: .
J: TRBJ1-5

DNA: TGTGCCTGGACGCTCCGGGGGAGCACCGGGGAGCTGTTTTTT
CDR3: CAWTLRGSTGELFF
V: TRBV30
D: .
size: few
J: TRBJ2-2

DNA: TGTGCCAGCACCCCCGAGGAATCTAGCGTTCCCCAGTACTTC
CDR3: CASTPEESSVPQYF
V: TRBV5-4
D: .
size: .
J: TRBJ2-5

DNA: TGTGCCATTAAAAGAAGACAGGTACCAGGGGATACGCAGTATTTT
CDR3: CAIKRRQVPGDTQYF
V: TRBV24-1
D: .
size: .
J: TRBJ2-3

DNA: TGTGCCACCAGCAGAACAGGGGGCGCTGGGGCCAACGTCCTGACTTTC
CDR3: CATSRTGGAGANVLTF
V: TRBV15
D: TRBD1
size: .
J: TRBJ2-6

DNA: TGTGCTACAGCGGGGCTCCTGGATGAGCAGTTCTTC
CDR3: CATAGLLDEQFF
V: TRBV12-5
D: TRBD2
size: .
J: TRBJ2-1

DNA: TGTGCCAGCAGTCCAGGCGGGAATACGCAGTATTTT
CDR3: CASSPGGNTQYF
V: TRBV13
D: .
size: .
J: TRBJ2-3

DNA: TGCGCCAGCAGCCCCTGGCGGGGTGGCTATGGCTACACCTTC
CDR3: CASSPWRGGYGYTF
V: TRBV4-1
D: .
size: .
J: TRBJ1-2

DNA: TGTGCCAGCAGTGACTACAGCTACGAGCAGTACTTC
CDR3: CASSDYSYEQYF
V: TRBV6-1
D: .
size: .
J: TRBJ2-7

DNA: TGCAGCGTGACCCCCGGCGGGGCGGACTATGGCTACACCTTC
CDR3: CSVTPGGADYGYTF
V: TRBV29-1
D: .
size: .
J: TRBJ1-2

DNA: TGTGCCAGCAGCTTTCAGGGGGAGCAGTACTTC
CDR3: CASSFQGEQYF
V: TRBV11-2
D: .
size: .
J: TRBJ2-7

DNA: TGTGCCAGCCATCCGACCCCCTCCTATGAGCAGTTCTTC
CDR3: CASHPTPSYEQFF
V: TRBV6-6
D: .
size: .
J: TRBJ2-1

DNA: TGCAGTGGCTGGGGGCCGAGTAATGAGCAGTTCTTC
CDR3: CSGWGPSNEQFF
V: TRBV20-1
D: .
size: .
J: TRBJ2-1

DNA: TGTGCCAGCAGCTCCAGCGAGAAGGGGGTGACAGCTAACTATGGCTACACCTTC
CDR3: CASSSSEKGVTANYGYTF
V: TRBV13
D: .
size: .
J: TRBJ1-2

DNA: TGTGCCATCAGTGGGGGACAGGGCTTCTCTGGGGCCAACGTCCTGACTTTC
CDR3: CAISGGQGFSGANVLTF
V: TRBV10-3
D: TRBD1
size: .
J: TRBJ2-6

DNA: TGTGCCAGCCCCGAGGCGGCAGGGTCCTTGAACACTGAAGCTTTCTTT
CDR3: CASPEAAGSLNTEAFF
V: TRBV2
D: .
size: .
J: TRBJ1-1

DNA: TGTGCCAGCAGCCAATTAGTCGGGTTGAATCCCTACAATGAGCAGTTCTTC
CDR3: CASSQLVGLNPYNEQFF
V: TRBV3-1
D: .
size: .
J: TRBJ2-1

DNA: TGCAGTGCTAGTGAAGATGACTTTCAGCCCCAGCATTTT
CDR3: CSASEDDFQPQHF
V: TRBV20-1
D: .
size: .
J: TRBJ1-5

DNA: TGTGCCAGCAGTTTTGGTCTAGCGGATTACAATGAGCAGTTCTTC
CDR3: CASSFGLADYNEQFF
V: TRBV12-3/TRBV12-4
D: TRBD2
size: .
J: TRBJ2-1

DNA: TGTGCCAGCAGCCCTCGGACTAGCGGGGCCAGAGAGACCCAGTACTTC
CDR3: CASSPRTSGARETQYF
V: TRBV7-8
D: TRBD2
size: .
J: TRBJ2-5

DNA: TGTGCCAGCAGTAACGCACAGGGTAGAGGCTACACCTTC
CDR3: CASSNAQGRGYTF
V: TRBV12-3/TRBV12-4
D: .
size: .
J: TRBJ1-2

DNA: TGCGCCAGCAGCCAAGTAGGAGTTAACTATGGCTACACCTTC
CDR3: CASSQVGVNYGYTF
V: TRBV4-1
D: .
size: .
J: TRBJ1-2

DNA: TGTGCCAGCAGCCCTAGTATCGGTCGCACAGATACGCAGTATTTT
CDR3: CASSPSIGRTDTQYF
V: TRBV3-1
D: .
size: .
J: TRBJ2-3

DNA: TGTGCCAGCAGCCAGGTACCTAGCGGGGTTTACAATGAGCAGTTCTTC
CDR3: CASSQVPSGVYNEQFF
V: TRBV3-1
D: TRBD2
size: .
J: TRBJ2-1